A selection of T cell receptor beta chains follows, all from one sample in a study of breast tumors, draining lymph nodes, adjacent tissues. TCRdb re-derived calls from the multiplex PCR reads in MiXCR, one entry per CDR3 protein. The repertoire consists of about 19,000 distinct CDR3 sequences, with around two fifths occurring once and the leading ten covering about a fifth. Input material: breast tumor tissue. These TCRs come from a female donor with breast cancer. Some clones in this sample may be carry-over from other donors' samples. Each CDR3 is given with its conserved first and last residue.

TRBV6-7 CASSYLGAYGYTF
TRBV4-2 CASSQDYGASGEQYF
TRBV20-1 CSARPFGASKETQYF
TRBV2 CASSEESAMNTEAFF
TRBV5-1 CASSFRDRGYEQYF
TRBV7-9 CASSFLAGTYNEQFF
TRBV20-1 CSASRGTVNQPQHF
TRBV24-1 CATTDGGKAEQFF
TRBV2 CASSPSPYSNQPQHF
TRBV11-3 CASEREAAYNEQFF
TRBV7-9 CASSDRNGGGGGYPF
TRBV5-5 CASLGEGLGEQFF
TRBV6-5 CASSNPATNEKLFF
TRBV20-1 CSAHGYNEQFF
TRBV5-1 CASSQEVLADSYEQYF
TRBV19 CASNSGTLGQPQHF
TRBV19 CASRIGETQYF
TRBV7-9 CASSRDNSNQPQHF
TRBV7-2 CASSPSERGEQYF
TRBV12-3/TRBV12-4 CAISLTDTQYF
TRBV7-6 CASSLGRHNEQFF
TRBV11-3 CASSPSRGEKLFF
TRBV7-3 CAVNTIYF
TRBV7-8 CASSSRTGGVEQYF
TRBV20-1 CSARDLRGVGENYNEQFF
TRBV9 CASSATGRRNTIYF
TRBV7-2 CASSLDGTGLGYGYTF
TRBV6-5 CASSGGTGPPIYF
TRBV6-1 CASSRDSENTGELFF